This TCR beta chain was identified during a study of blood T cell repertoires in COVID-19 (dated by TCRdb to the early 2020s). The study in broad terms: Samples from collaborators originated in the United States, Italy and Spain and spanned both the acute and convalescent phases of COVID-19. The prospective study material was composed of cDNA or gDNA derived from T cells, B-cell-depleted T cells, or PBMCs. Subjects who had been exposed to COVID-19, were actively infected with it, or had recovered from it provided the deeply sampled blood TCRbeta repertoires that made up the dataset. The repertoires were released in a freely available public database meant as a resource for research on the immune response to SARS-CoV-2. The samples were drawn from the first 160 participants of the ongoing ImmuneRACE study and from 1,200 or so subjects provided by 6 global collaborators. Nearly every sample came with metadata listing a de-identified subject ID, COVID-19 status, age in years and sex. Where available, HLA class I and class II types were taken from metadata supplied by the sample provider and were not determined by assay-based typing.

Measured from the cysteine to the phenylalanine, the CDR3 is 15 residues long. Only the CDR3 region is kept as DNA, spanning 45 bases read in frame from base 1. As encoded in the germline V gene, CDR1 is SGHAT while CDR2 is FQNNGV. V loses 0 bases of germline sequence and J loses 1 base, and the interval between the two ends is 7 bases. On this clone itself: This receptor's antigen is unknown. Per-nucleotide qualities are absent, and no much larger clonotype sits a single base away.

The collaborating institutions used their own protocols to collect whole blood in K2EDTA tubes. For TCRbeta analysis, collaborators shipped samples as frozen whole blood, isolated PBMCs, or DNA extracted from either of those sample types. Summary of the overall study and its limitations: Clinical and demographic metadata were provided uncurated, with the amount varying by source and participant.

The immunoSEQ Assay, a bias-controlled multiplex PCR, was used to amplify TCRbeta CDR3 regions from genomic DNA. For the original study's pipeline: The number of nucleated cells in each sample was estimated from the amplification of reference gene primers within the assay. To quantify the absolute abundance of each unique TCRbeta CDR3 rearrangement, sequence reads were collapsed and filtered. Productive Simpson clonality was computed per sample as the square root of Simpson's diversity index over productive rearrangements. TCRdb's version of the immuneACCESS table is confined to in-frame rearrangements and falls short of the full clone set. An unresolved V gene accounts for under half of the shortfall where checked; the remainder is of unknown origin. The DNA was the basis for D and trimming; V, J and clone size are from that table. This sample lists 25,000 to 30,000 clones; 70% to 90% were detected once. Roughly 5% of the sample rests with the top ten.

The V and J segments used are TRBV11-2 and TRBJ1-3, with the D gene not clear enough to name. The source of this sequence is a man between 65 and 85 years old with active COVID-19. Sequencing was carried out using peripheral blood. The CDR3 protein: CASSLEFSSGNTIYF. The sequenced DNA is TGTGCCAGCAGCTTAGAGTTCTCGTCTGGAAACACCATATATTTT. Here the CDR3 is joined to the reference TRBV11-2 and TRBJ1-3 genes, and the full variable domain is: EAGVAQSPRYKIIEKRQSVAFWCNPISGHATLYWYQQILGQGPKLLIQFQNNGVVDDSQLPKDRFSAERLKGVDSTLKIQPAKLEDSAVYLCASSLEFSSGNTIYFGEGSWLTVV.